Listed below are T cell receptor beta chains from one sample, sequenced in a study of CD8+ T cells in alopecia areata. Data came from immunoSEQ multiplex PCR; TCRdb stores just in-frame clones and leaves some out. The sample records roughly 150,000 clones, about three fifths being singletons. The sequencing input was CD4+ T cells sorted from blood. These receptors were collected from a human donor in good health. CDR3s include the opening cysteine and the closing phenylalanine or tryptophan. A D gene is named only where the DNA matches it firmly. Clone size is shown for a subset of rows, as once, few, many or a class of expanded clone.

length	size	V	D	J	DNA	CDR3
13	few	TRBV28	-	TRBJ2-7	TGTGCCAGCGGTGGGGGCCCAGGGGTCGAGCAGTACTTC	CASGGGPGVEQYF
15	few	TRBV19	-	TRBJ2-3	TGTGCCAGTAGTCCCGGACGGACTAGCACAGATACGCAGTATTTT	CASSPGRTSTDTQYF
14	few	TRBV5-1	-	TRBJ1-2	TGCGCCAGCAGCTTGGACAGCCGAAACTATGGCTACACCTTC	CASSLDSRNYGYTF
14	-	TRBV6-1	-	TRBJ2-2	TGTGCCAGCAGTGTTGGGGGATCCACCGGGGAGCTGTTTTTT	CASSVGGSTGELFF
17	few	TRBV2	-	TRBJ2-2	TGTGCCAGCAGTAATAACCCCTGGCGGATTGACACCGGGGAGCTGTTTTTT	CASSNNPWRIDTGELFF
12	once	TRBV5-1	-	TRBJ1-1	TGCGCCAGTCGGGAGGATGCCACTGAAGCTTTCTTT	CASREDATEAFF
13	-	TRBV5-1	-	TRBJ2-7	TGCGCCAGCAGCGCCGGGACACAGGGCGAGCAGTACTTC	CASSAGTQGEQYF
13	few	TRBV2	-	TRBJ2-7	TGTGCCAGCAGTGAATTGGGCTGGGGGGAGCAGTACTTC	CASSELGWGEQYF
17	-	TRBV18	TRBD2	TRBJ2-1	TGTGCCAGCGTGAATCGGGCGGGAGTCCGACCCGAATATGAGCAGTTCTTC	CASVNRAGVRPEYEQFF
15	-	TRBV5-1	-	TRBJ2-5	TGCGCCAGCAGCTCAAGGGGGAAAAGGAAAGAGACCCAGTACTTC	CASSSRGKRKETQYF
13	-	TRBV2	-	TRBJ2-6	TGTGCCAGCAGTGAACGGCGTGCCAACGTCCTGACTTTC	CASSERRANVLTF
14	-	TRBV10-3	TRBD1	TRBJ1-5	TGTGCCATCGGTCCCGGGACAGGGGACCAGCCCCAGCATTTT	CAIGPGTGDQPQHF
13	-	TRBV15	-	TRBJ2-7	TGTGCCACCAGCAGAGATGGGGGCTACGAGCAGTACTTC	CATSRDGGYEQYF
15	-	TRBV19	-	TRBJ1-5	TGTGCCAGTATTCGACAACCAAATAGCAATCAGCCCCAGCATTTT	CASIRQPNSNQPQHF
15	-	TRBV29-1	-	TRBJ2-7	TGCAGCGTTGAATGGCCCCTCCGGGACACGACCGAGCAGTACTTC	CSVEWPLRDTTEQYF
12	-	TRBV19	-	TRBJ1-5	TGTGCCAGTAGTATCGCCAATCAGCCCCAGCATTTT	CASSIANQPQHF
12	-	TRBV29-1	-	TRBJ1-2	TGCAGCGTTGAAGAAAGAGGCGGGGGCTACACCTTC	CSVEERGGGYTF
10	-	TRBV29-1	-	TRBJ2-2	TGCAGCGCGGGGGCCGGGGAGCTGTTTTTT	CSAGAGELFF
14	-	TRBV15	-	TRBJ2-4	TGTGCCACCAGCAAAGGGATAGCCAAAAACATTCAGTACTTC	CATSKGIAKNIQYF
14	-	TRBV28	-	TRBJ1-5	TGTGCCAGCAGTTTGGTCTATAGCAATCAGCCCCAGCATTTT	CASSLVYSNQPQHF
14	-	TRBV7-2	-	TRBJ2-5	TGTGCCAGCAGCCGATTCGGGGCAGGGGAGACCCAGTACTTC	CASSRFGAGETQYF
10	-	TRBV2	-	TRBJ2-3	TGTGCCAGCAGTGAAGATACGCAGTATTTT	CASSEDTQYF